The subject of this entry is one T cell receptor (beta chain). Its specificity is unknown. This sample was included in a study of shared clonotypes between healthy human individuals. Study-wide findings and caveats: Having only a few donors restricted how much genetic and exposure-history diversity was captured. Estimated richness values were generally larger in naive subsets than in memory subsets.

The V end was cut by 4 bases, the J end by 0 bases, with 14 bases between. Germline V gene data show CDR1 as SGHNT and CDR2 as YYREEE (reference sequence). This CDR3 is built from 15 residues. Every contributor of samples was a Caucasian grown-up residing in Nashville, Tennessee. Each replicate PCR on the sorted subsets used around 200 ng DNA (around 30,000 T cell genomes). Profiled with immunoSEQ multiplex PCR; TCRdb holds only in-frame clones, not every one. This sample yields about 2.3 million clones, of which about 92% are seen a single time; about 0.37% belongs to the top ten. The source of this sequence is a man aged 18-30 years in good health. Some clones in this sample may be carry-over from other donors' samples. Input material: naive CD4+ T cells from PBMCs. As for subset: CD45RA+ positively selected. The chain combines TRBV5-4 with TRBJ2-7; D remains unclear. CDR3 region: CASSPRSASSYEQYF. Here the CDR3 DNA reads TGTGCCAGCAGCCCCCGTTCCGCGAGCTCCTACGAGCAGTACTTC.